These 32 T cell receptor beta chains were all obtained from the same sample, sequenced in a study of T cells in Graves' hyperthyroidism and ophthalmopathy. Amplification of TCR beta CDR3 regions used RNA as the template. The TCR CDR3 was amplified in a first-round RT-PCR using the HTBI primer set. From the multiplex PCR reads, TCRdb called clonotypes with MiXCR, one entry per CDR3 protein. The sample has 400,000 to 500,000 distinct CDR3 sequences; roughly an eighth are singletons. Source material: blood. Receptors originate from a woman aged 18-30 years with Graves' hyperthyroidism.

This clonotype was picked up a small number of times. The J gene is TRBJ2-3, the V gene TRBV6-1; D is possibly TRBD1 (5 bases). Deletions cut 6 bases from V and 4 bases from J, with 11 bases between. Germline loops: CDR1 MNHNS, CDR2 SASEGT. This CDR3 contains 13 residues. Written as DNA, the CDR3 is TGTGCCAGCAGGCAGGGTGGGGCAGATACGCAGTATTTT. This encodes CASRQGGADTQYF.

In this sample, this clonotype turned up many times. The chain recombines TRBV20-1 with TRBJ2-3; 8 bases align to TRBD2. In germline, CDR1 is DFQATT, CDR2 SNEGSKA (reference sequence). The CDR3 extends over 16 amino acids. Losses at the gene ends were 4 bases for V and 0 bases for J; bases not matched to a gene: 9. CDR3: CSATTGTSFSTDTQYF. In nucleotides, the CDR3 is TGCAGTGCTACAACCGGGACTAGTTTTAGCACAGATACGCAGTATTTT.

This clonotype was counted only a few times. The J gene is TRBJ2-1, the V gene TRBV7-2; 12 nucleotides align to TRBD2. J was trimmed by 5 bases and V by 2 bases; bases with no gene match: 1. The CDR3 extends over 15 amino acids. Looked up from germline, CDR1 is SGHTA and CDR2 is FQGNSA. The CDR3 region is CASSLRLAGDNEQFF. The CDR3 DNA reads as TGTGCCAGCAGCTTACGACTAGCGGGAGACAATGAGCAGTTCTTC.

This chain joins TRBV12-3 or TRBV12-4 and TRBJ1-2; TRBD1 might be the D (5 bases). With 2 bases removed from V and 8 bases from J, the gap between germline ends came to 15 bases. CDR3 length: 14 amino acids. In nucleotides, the CDR3 is TGTGCCAGCAGTTTATGGAGCGACAGCAGGGGCTACACCTTC. Protein: CASSLWSDSRGYTF.

This clonotype was picked up many times. The chain combines TRBV3-1 with TRBJ2-2; TRBD1 matches at 7 bases. Germline CDR1 reads LGHDT; CDR2 reads YNNKEL (reference sequence). The CDR3 runs to 13 residues. With 4 bases clipped from V and 6 bases from J, the junction kept 2 bases outside the gene matches. Here the CDR3 reads CASSRGQSGELFF. CDR3 nucleotides: TGTGCCAGCAGCCGGGGACAGTCCGGGGAGCTGTTTTTT.

This clonotype was observed many times. The genes are TRBV13 and TRBJ2-7; tentatively, D is TRBD2 (5 bases). Trimming stripped 0 bases from V and 3 bases from J, with 15 bases between. The CDR3 has 16 residues. Per the germline V gene, CDR1 is PRHDT and CDR2 is FYEKMQ (reference sequence). The DNA for the CDR3 is TGTGCCAGCAGCTTAGGGTTTGGCAGGAGCGGCTACGAGCAGTACTTC. As protein: CASSLGFGRSGYEQYF.

The table lists this clonotype with many counts. The J gene is TRBJ2-3, the V gene TRBV20-1; the D gene is possibly TRBD1 (6 bases). Germline V gene lookup returns CDR1 DFQATT and CDR2 SNEGSKA (reference sequence). CDR3 size: 12 residues. V lost 5 bases and J 6 bases, leaving 12 bases between the germline ends. The DNA of the CDR3 is TGCAGTGCTGGGGGCAACGGGGATACGCAGTATTTT. This gives the protein CSAGGNGDTQYF.

The rearrangement joins TRBV24-1 to TRBJ2-1; maybe TRBD2 (6 bases). Deletions cut 9 bases from V and 6 bases from J, with 14 bases between. CDR1 and CDR2 (germline): KGHDR, SFDVKD. CDR3 length equals 13 residues. The chain's CDR3 is CATSRAGFNEQFF. For the CDR3, the DNA is TGTGCCACCTCCCGAGCGGGTTTCAATGAGCAGTTCTTC.

The chain combines TRBV3-1 with TRBJ1-3; 7 bases are shared with TRBD1. V shed 3 bases and J 6 bases; nucleotides not matched to a gene: 8. The CDR3 extends over 15 amino acids. Germline CDR1 LGHDT, CDR2 YNNKEL (reference sequence). In DNA form, the CDR3 reads TGTGCCAGCAGCCACCGACAGGGTCTTGAAAACACCATATATTTT. Translated, it gives CASSHRQGLENTIYF.

In this sample, this clonotype turned up a few times. The chain recombines TRBV12-3 or TRBV12-4 with TRBJ2-1, with 8 positions matching TRBD1. V lost 6 bases and J lost 10; bases outside the gene matches: 8. This CDR3 is 13 amino acids long. The DNA for the CDR3 is TGTGCCAGCAGAAACAGGGGGAAAGGGGAGCAGTTCTTC. This sequence encodes CASRNRGKGEQFF.

This clonotype was picked up many times. The chain has TRBV6-6 and TRBJ1-1, with D possibly being TRBD1 (5 bases). This CDR3 has 15 residues. Trimming pared 2 bases from V and 2 bases from J, leaving 12 bases between. Germline assignment: CDR1 MNHNY and CDR2 SVGAGI (reference sequence). CDR3 bases: TGTGCCAGCAGTTACCAGGGCAGATCAAACACTGAAGCTTTCTTT. Translating it yields CASSYQGRSNTEAFF.

This clonotype showed up many times. The chain couples TRBV27 to TRBJ1-2; D is perhaps TRBD1 (6 bases). The CDR3 runs 12 residues. Between the trimmed V and J ends, which lost 8 bases and 6 bases, there was a span of 13 bases. CDR1 is MNHEY, CDR2 SMNVEV, per germline (reference sequence). CDR3 nucleotides: TGTGCCAGCCCTACAGGGTTCCATGGCTACACCTTC. Protein: CASPTGFHGYTF.

The V call is TRBV9, the J call TRBJ2-5, with D perhaps matching TRBD1 (6 bases). With 3 bases removed from V and 8 bases from J, the gap between germline ends came to 11 bases. Germline-derived CDR1 and CDR2 are SGDLS and YYNGEE. The CDR3 totals 12 residues. In nucleotides, the CDR3 is TGTGCCAGCAGCGCCCGAGGGGGAACCCAGTACTTC. Translation: CASSARGGTQYF.

This clonotype was seen only a few times. V is TRBV9 and J is TRBJ2-1; the match to TRBD2 covers 11 bases. Per germline, CDR1 SGDLS and CDR2 YYNGEE. This CDR3 comprises 14 residues. Trimming cost V 0 bases and J 14 bases; bases outside gene matches: 7. CDR3 sequence (DNA): TGTGCCAGCAGCGTAGAGGTAGCGGGAGGGCCGAAGTTCTTC. Translated, it gives CASSVEVAGGPKFF.

This clonotype was counted many times. This chain uses TRBV10-3 with TRBJ2-2; possibly TRBD1 for D (6 bases). Trimming left V 5 bases short and J 0 bases short, with 13 bases between. CDR3 length equals 16 residues. Germline V CDR1 and CDR2: ENHRY, SYGVKD. This CDR3 is CAISRDTIANTGELFF. The CDR3 nucleotides read TGTGCCATCAGTCGGGACACCATCGCGAACACCGGGGAGCTGTTTTTT.

This clonotype has at least ten counts. This chain joins TRBV27 and TRBJ2-7, with 7 positions matching TRBD2. Germline CDR1 is MNHEY and CDR2 is SMNVEV (reference sequence). The J segment lost 0 bases and the V segment lost 0 bases, leaving 2 bases of the junction unmatched. The CDR3 has 15 residues. The CDR3 protein is CASSLSGTISYEQYF. The CDR3 DNA is TGTGCCAGCAGTTTATCCGGGACTATCTCCTACGAGCAGTACTTC.

This chain joins TRBV7-8 and TRBJ2-2; maybe TRBD1 (5 bases). The CDR3 is 16 amino acids. From germline, CDR1 is SGHVS and CDR2 FQNEAQ. The V and J ends lost 5 bases and 6 bases respectively, with 19 bases between them. The CDR3 DNA sequence: TGTGCCAGCAGCCGCTTGGACAATCAGCTCGCCGGGGAGCTGTTTTTT. Protein product: CASSRLDNQLAGELFF.

This clonotype showed up just a few times. An end of the junction does not agree with germline; a read error may underlie this. The chain carries TRBV24-1 and TRBJ2-5, with TRBD2 identical over 13 bases. The CDR3 is made up of 19 amino acids. Germline CDR1 is KGHDR and CDR2 is SFDVKD. The CDR3 DNA reads as TGTGCCGCCAGTGTTAAACGGGGACTAGCGGGATCGTACCAAGAGACCCAGTACTTC. Translation gives CAASVKRGLAGSYQETQYF.

This clonotype was recorded at least ten times. The rearrangement joins TRBV2 to TRBJ1-1; the D gene is possibly TRBD1 (6 bases). Trimming cost V 3 bases and J 8 bases, with 10 bases left between them. The CDR3 totals 12 residues. Germline assignment: CDR1 SNHLY and CDR2 FYNNEI. The CDR3 reads CASSDTGIEAFF. CDR3 DNA sequence: TGTGCCAGCAGTGATACAGGGATAGAAGCTTTCTTT.

The chain combines TRBV7-2 with TRBJ2-7; tentatively, D is TRBD1 (6 bases). V was shortened by 2 bases and J by 2 bases, with 13 bases between the two germline ends. The CDR3 has 15 residues. The V gene's germline CDR1 is SGHTA and CDR2 FQGNSA. Written as DNA, the CDR3 is TGTGCCAGCAGCTTAAGGGCAGGGGACGCCTACGAGCAGTACGTC. Its translation: CASSLRAGDAYEQYV.

This clonotype has at least ten counts. This chain uses TRBV20-1 with TRBJ1-2; D is undetermined. The CDR3 runs to 12 residues. V was pared by 0 bases and J by 1 base, with 3 bases between. Germline CDR1 is DFQATT and CDR2 is SNEGSKA (reference sequence). The CDR3 DNA reads as TGCAGTGCTAGAGACGGTAACTATGGCTACACCTTC. This encodes CSARDGNYGYTF.

This clonotype was counted a few times. V and J are TRBV7-3 and TRBJ2-3; 7 positions match TRBD1. Losses at the gene ends were 4 bases for V and 0 bases for J; bases not matched to a gene: 19. The CDR3 spans 20 residues. Looked up from germline, CDR1 is SGHTA and CDR2 is FQGTGA. DNA of the CDR3: TGTGCCAGCAGCTCCCAAAACTATGCATCCGGACAGGCCAGCACAGATACGCAGTATTTT. Its translation is CASSSQNYASGQASTDTQYF.

At least ten counts were recorded for this clonotype. The V call is TRBV12-3 or TRBV12-4, the J call TRBJ2-7, with TRBD1 identical over 9 bases. The CDR3 has 13 amino acids. V was clipped by 8 bases and J by 3 bases; unmatched bases: 5. CDR3 DNA: TGTGCCAGCTTAGCGACAGGGGGCTACGAGCAGTACTTC. It specifies CASLATGGYEQYF.

In its sample, this clonotype was seen many times. The chain is built from TRBV19 and TRBJ2-5, with 10 nucleotides matching TRBD2. This CDR3 is 15 amino acids long. J lost 3 bases, V lost 5 bases, and 6 bases had no gene match. Germline V gives CDR1 LNHDA, CDR2 SQIVND (reference sequence). CDR3 region: CASSSAGGDKETQYF. The CDR3 bases are TGTGCCAGTAGTTCAGCGGGAGGGGATAAAGAGACCCAGTACTTC. Filled out from reference TRBV19 and TRBJ2-5, the complete variable domain reads DGGITQSPKYLFRKEGQNVTLSCEQNLNHDAMYWYRQDPGQGLRLIYYSQIVNDFQKGDIAEGYSVSREKKESFPLTVTSAQKNPTAFYLCASSSAGGDKETQYFGPGTRLLVL.

This clonotype showed up many times. This chain links TRBV2 with TRBJ1-4; 11 bases are a match to TRBD1. There are 13 residues in the CDR3. CDR1 is SNHLY and CDR2 is FYNNEI in the germline V gene. V lost 8 bases to trimming and J lost 8 bases; unmatched junction nucleotides: 4. CDR3 DNA: TGTGCCAGCGCCGGGACAGGGGGGGAAAAACTGTTTTTT. It is translated as CASAGTGGEKLFF.

Ten or more counts support this clonotype. V and J are TRBV11-2 and TRBJ2-3; D call uncertain. Germline V gives CDR1 SGHAT, CDR2 FQNNGV. Deletions cut 0 bases from V and 5 bases from J, with 6 bases between. The CDR3 consists of 13 residues. DNA of the CDR3: TGTGCCAGCAGCTTAGATCTTGGAGATACGCAGTATTTT. Translation: CASSLDLGDTQYF. The full variable domain, in which reference TRBV11-2 and TRBJ2-3 provide the parts outside the CDR3, is EAGVAQSPRYKIIEKRQSVAFWCNPISGHATLYWYQQILGQGPKLLIQFQNNGVVDDSQLPKDRFSAERLKGVDSTLKIQPAKLEDSAVYLCASSLDLGDTQYFGPGTRLTVL.

The chain is built from TRBV5-1 and TRBJ2-7; TRBD1 might be the D (6 bases). The CDR3 loop spans 17 amino acids. The germline gives CDR1 SGHRS, CDR2 YFSETQ. Trimming pared 5 bases from V and 5 bases from J, leaving 26 bases between. CDR3 region: CASSNTWGFGTQHEQYF. The CDR3 region has the DNA TGCGCCAGCAGTAATACATGGGGGTTCGGGACACAGCACGAGCAGTACTTC.

This clonotype was detected ten times or more. The chain uses TRBV5-1 and TRBJ1-4, with D perhaps TRBD1 (6 bases). The germline gives CDR1 SGHRS, CDR2 YFSETQ. Trimming removed 3 bases from V and 0 bases from J, with 15 bases in between. The CDR3 contains 17 residues. The CDR3 spells CASSSRTEVATNEKLFF. The CDR3 DNA reads as TGCGCCAGCAGCTCACGGACAGAGGTTGCAACTAATGAAAAACTGTTTTTT. Looking up the rest from reference TRBV5-1 and TRBJ1-4 gives the full variable domain: KAGVTQTPRYLIKTRGQQVTLSCSPISGHRSVSWYQQTPGQGLQFLFEYFSETQRNKGNFPGRFSGRQFSNSRSEMNVSTLELGDSALYLCASSSRTEVATNEKLFFGSGTQLSVL.

Ten or more counts support this clonotype. The chain carries TRBV27 and TRBJ2-7; no firm D call. The CDR3 has 14 amino acids. V lost 1 base and J 2 bases, leaving 9 bases between the germline ends. Germline CDR1 is MNHEY and CDR2 is SMNVEV (reference sequence). The CDR3 region is CASSLWQDPYEQYF. CDR3 in DNA: TGTGCCAGCAGTTTATGGCAGGACCCCTACGAGCAGTACTTC.

This clonotype was seen many times. V and J are TRBV30 and TRBJ1-6; TRBD1 matches 7 bases. J lost 5 bases, V lost 4 bases, and 8 bases had no gene match. CDR1 and CDR2 from the germline V gene are GTSNPN and SVGIG (reference sequence). The CDR3 sequence is 15 residues long. CDR3 nucleotide sequence: TGTGCCTGGACCAGGGGGAAGTTAGATAATTCACCCCTCCACTTT. Amino acids: CAWTRGKLDNSPLHF.

The chain links TRBV27 to TRBJ1-2, with 9 positions matching TRBD1. This CDR3 contains 15 residues. V was pared by 0 bases and J by 8 bases, with 7 bases of the junction left unmatched. Germline V gives CDR1 MNHEY, CDR2 SMNVEV (reference sequence). The CDR3 here is CASSLSGQGFGGYTF. CDR3 DNA sequence: TGTGCCAGCAGTTTATCGGGACAGGGCTTTGGAGGCTACACCTTC.

Of note for this clonotype: Relative to the germline gene, one junction end is altered; a read error may explain this. The chain couples TRBV19 to TRBJ2-1; unclear D gene. Germline V gives CDR1 LNHDA, CDR2 SQIVND (reference sequence). The CDR3 covers 15 residues. The DNA of the CDR3 is TGTGCCAGTAGTCGAGATTTTAGCTCCTACAGTGAGCAGTTCTTC. Amino acid sequence: CASSRDFSSYSEQFF. The whole variable domain, filled in from reference TRBV19 and TRBJ2-1, reads DGGITQSPKYLFRKEGQNVTLSCEQNLNHDAMYWYRQDPGQGLRLIYYSQIVNDFQKGDIAEGYSVSREKKESFPLTVTSAQKNPTAFYLCASSRDFSSYSEQFFGPGTRLTVL.